The entry below describes one T cell receptor beta chain. The antigen remains unidentified. The length of the CDR3 is 14 residues. CDR1 MNHEY and CDR2 SVGAGI come from the germline V gene. Trimming took off 2 bases at V and 7 bases at J, with 15 bases between the two ends. The data stem from a study of molecular identifiers for immune sequencing clone quantification. Overall study: Replicate experiments divided RNA from about 21,000 or 97,000 naive CD8 cells into five parts and sequenced four. The study's findings and limits: Jurkat TCR RNA spiked in from one cell (amid about a million naive cells) was reportedly detectable.

Libraries of naive CD8 T cells were made from about 21,000 to 970,000 sorted cells. They used 10%, 30% or 50% RNA. Preparation methods for the bulk TCR libraries were those previously described, with listed TCR primers. TCRdb reanalysed the PCR reads using MiXCR and keeps one entry per CDR3 protein. The table has approximately 590,000 distinct CDR3 sequences, over 25% seen once; the top ten hold about 0.73%. This receptor was taken from a human donor in good health. Some libraries in this study had Jurkat cell RNA spiked in. The sample taken for sequencing was naive CD8+ T cells from blood, with Jurkat cell RNA spiked in. The sample's subset: FACS-sorted CD8+CD4-CCR7+CD45RA+ naive T cells. The chain is built from TRBV6-5 and TRBJ2-7, with D possibly matching TRBD1 (6 bases). The CDR3 reads CASSYIQGLREQYF. The CDR3 nucleotides are TGTGCCAGCAGTTACATCCAGGGGCTAAGGGAGCAGTACTTC.